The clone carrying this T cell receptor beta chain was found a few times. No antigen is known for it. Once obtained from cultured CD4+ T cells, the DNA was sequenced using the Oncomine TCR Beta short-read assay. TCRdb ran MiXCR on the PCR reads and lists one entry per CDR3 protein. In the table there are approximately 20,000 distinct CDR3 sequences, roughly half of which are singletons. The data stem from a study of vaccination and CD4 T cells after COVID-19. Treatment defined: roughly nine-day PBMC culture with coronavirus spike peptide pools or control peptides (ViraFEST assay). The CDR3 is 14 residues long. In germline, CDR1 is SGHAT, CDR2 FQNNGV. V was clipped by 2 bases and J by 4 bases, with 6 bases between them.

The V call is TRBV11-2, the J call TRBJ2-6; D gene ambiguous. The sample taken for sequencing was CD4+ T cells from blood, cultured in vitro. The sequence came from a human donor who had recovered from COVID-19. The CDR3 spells CASSLSRGANVLTF. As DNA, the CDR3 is TGTGCCAGCAGCTTATCCAGGGGGGCCAACGTCCTGACTTTC.